Sequencing of this T cell receptor beta chain was carried out in a study of T cell responses to AZD1222 COVID-19 vaccine. Assay: immunoSEQ multiplex PCR; the TCRdb copy retains only in-frame clones and omits some. The sample contains about 83,000 clones, about 91% of which appear only once. Germline V gene lookup returns CDR1 SGHTA and CDR2 FQGNSA. The CDR3 covers 15 residues. V dropped 4 bases and J dropped 7 bases, with 17 bases sitting between them. The receptor's source is an adult who received the AZD1222 COVID-19 vaccine. Sequences were derived from peripheral blood, sampled 28 days after the second AZD1222 dose. This chain connects TRBV7-2 to TRBJ2-4, with D unclear. The chain's CDR3 is CASSSGRSVGNIQYF. CDR3 DNA sequence: TGTGCCAGCAGCTCCGGACGGAGCGTGGGTAACATTCAGTACTTC. Supplemented by reference TRBV7-2 and TRBJ2-4, the full variable domain reads GAGVSQSPSNKVTEKGKDVELRCDPISGHTALYWYRQSLGQGLEFLIYFQGNSAPDKSGLPSDRFSAERTGGSVSTLTIQRTQQEDSAVYLCASSSGRSVGNIQYFGAGTRLSVL.